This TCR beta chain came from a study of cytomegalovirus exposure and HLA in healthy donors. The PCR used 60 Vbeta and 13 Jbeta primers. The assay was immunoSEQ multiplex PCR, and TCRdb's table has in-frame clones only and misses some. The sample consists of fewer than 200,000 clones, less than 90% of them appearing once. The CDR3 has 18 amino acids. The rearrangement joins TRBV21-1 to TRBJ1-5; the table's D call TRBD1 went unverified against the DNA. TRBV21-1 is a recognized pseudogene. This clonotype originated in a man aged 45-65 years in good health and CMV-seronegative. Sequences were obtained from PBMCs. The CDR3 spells CASSKYGGTGEPNQPQHF. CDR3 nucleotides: TGTGCCAGCAGCAAATACGGGGGAACAGGGGAACCTAATCAGCCCCAGCATTTT.